What follows are 19 T cell receptor beta chains derived from one specimen sequenced in a study of blood T cell repertoires in COVID-19. Using immunoSEQ multiplex PCR, the repertoire was profiled, and TCRdb retains in-frame clones only, with some absent. The sample shows around 200,000 clones, roughly 84% of them seen only once. Material: peripheral blood. The receptors come from a woman over 75 with acute or convalescent COVID-19.

The chain combines TRBV5-6 with TRBJ2-7, with 8 bases fitting TRBD1. From germline, CDR1 is SGHDT and CDR2 YYEEEE. The CDR3 consists of 14 residues. V lost 4 bases and J lost 2; bases outside the gene matches: 5. CDR3 bases: TGTGCCAGCAGCATGACGGACAGGGCCTACGAGCAGTACTTC. It encodes CASSMTDRAYEQYF.

The CDR3 DNA reads as TGCGCCAGCAGCTTGGAAGGGGGCGAGACCCAGTACTTC. This sequence encodes CASSLEGGETQYF. V and J are TRBV5-1 and TRBJ2-5, with 7 bases lining up with TRBD1. Germline loops: CDR1 SGHRS, CDR2 YFSETQ. The CDR3 covers 13 residues. The V and J ends lost 0 bases and 5 bases, in that order; junction bases with no gene match: 1.

The chain combines TRBV5-1 with TRBJ1-4; 12 bases match TRBD1. V shed 4 bases, J shed 8 bases, and the junction held 6 bases outside the gene matches. The CDR3 has 15 residues. Germline CDR1 reads SGHRS; CDR2 reads YFSETQ. The CDR3 sequence is CASSQGDRGREKLFF. CDR3 DNA: TGCGCCAGCAGCCAGGGGGACAGGGGGCGCGAAAAACTGTTTTTT.

CDR3 DNA: TGTGCCAGCAGCCCTTTTTCTAGCGACCAATTGGCGGCGCAGTTCTTC. It specifies CASSPFSSDQLAAQFF. The genes are TRBV7-2 and TRBJ2-1, with D perhaps matching TRBD2 (6 bases). The CDR3 has 16 residues. Trimming removed 5 bases at V and 12 bases at J, with 26 bases between. The germline CDR1 and CDR2 sequences are SGHTA and FQGNSA.

V gene TRBV27 combines with J gene TRBJ1-2; the match to TRBD1 covers 8 bases. The V gene end was trimmed by 3 bases and the J gene end by 11 bases; junction bases not matched to a gene: 8. There are 13 residues in the CDR3. Germline loops: CDR1 MNHEY, CDR2 SMNVEV (reference sequence). As DNA, the CDR3 is TGTGCCAGCAGTTTTGCCGCGACAGGGGTTTACACCTTC. Amino acids: CASSFAATGVYTF.

The chain links TRBV6-6 to TRBJ2-2; TRBD1 is a possible D gene (5 bases). Germline V gene sequence: CDR1 MNHNY, CDR2 SVGAGI (reference sequence). Between the trimmed V and J ends, which lost 4 bases and 6 bases, there was a span of 18 bases. The CDR3 is made up of 16 amino acids. This CDR3 is CASSSHNSGLAGELFF. The CDR3 DNA reads as TGTGCCAGCAGTTCGCATAACTCAGGGCTAGCCGGGGAGCTGTTTTTT.

The chain uses TRBV28 and TRBJ2-3, with 10 bases lining up with TRBD1. The CDR3 has 16 amino acids. Trimming cost V 4 bases and J 10 bases; bases outside gene matches: 14. CDR1 MDHEN and CDR2 SYDVKM come from the germline V gene. The DNA for the CDR3 is TGTGCCAGCAGTTCCTCCGGGACAGGGGTGTATAGTTCGCAGTATTTT. This codes for CASSSSGTGVYSSQYF.

This clone was seen a single time. The chain recombines TRBV10-3 with TRBJ2-1; D is uncertain. V was cut by 0 bases and J by 3 bases, with 9 bases left in between. The CDR3 spans 15 residues. Germline CDR1 is ENHRY and CDR2 is SYGVKD. The CDR3 nucleotides are TGTGCCATCAGTGAGTCCGCTAGTATCTACAATGAGCAGTTCTTC. Protein product: CAISESASIYNEQFF.

V and J are TRBV5-1 and TRBJ1-2; the match to TRBD1 covers 7 bases. V gave up 4 bases and J gave up 2 bases; unmatched junction bases: 8. The CDR3 spans 15 residues. Germline V gene sequence: CDR1 SGHRS, CDR2 YFSETQ. CDR3 DNA: TGCGCCAGCAGCGCGACAGGGATGGTAAACTATGGCTACACCTTC. It specifies CASSATGMVNYGYTF. The full variable domain, its missing parts supplied by reference TRBV5-1 and TRBJ1-2, is KAGVTQTPRYLIKTRGQQVTLSCSPISGHRSVSWYQQTPGQGLQFLFEYFSETQRNKGNFPGRFSGRQFSNSRSEMNVSTLELGDSALYLCASSATGMVNYGYTFGSGTRLTVV.

V is TRBV7-8 and J is TRBJ1-1; D remains ambiguous. The CDR3 length is 14 residues. V was clipped by 0 bases and J by 4 bases, with 9 bases between them. Germline V gives CDR1 SGHVS, CDR2 FQNEAQ. DNA of the CDR3: TGTGCCAGCAGCTTAGCCCTTTCGGGCACTGAAGCTTTCTTT. Protein: CASSLALSGTEAFF. The full variable domain, with the rest looked up from reference TRBV7-8 and TRBJ1-1, is GAGVSQSPRYKVAKRGQDVALRCDPISGHVSLFWYQQALGQGPEFLTYFQNEAQLDKSGLPSDRFFAERPEGSVSTLKIQRTQQEDSAVYLCASSLALSGTEAFFGQGTRLTVV.

The count of this clone is one. The genes are TRBV2 and TRBJ2-7, with 9 bases identical to TRBD2. After removal of 6 bases from V and 7 bases from J, the junction contained 7 bases not matched to a gene. Germline values: CDR1 SNHLY, CDR2 FYNNEI. This CDR3 spans 13 amino acids. The CDR3 sequence is CASSIAGVQEQYF. CDR3 in DNA: TGTGCCAGCAGCATAGCGGGAGTTCAGGAGCAGTACTTC.

The gene calls are TRBV5-4 and TRBJ2-3, with D possibly being TRBD2 (6 bases). The CDR3 loop spans 13 amino acids. Germline values: CDR1 SGHNT, CDR2 YYREEE (reference sequence). The V end lost 1 base, the J end lost 7 bases, and 10 bases lay between the germline ends. CDR3 nucleotide sequence: TGTGCCAGCAGCTTGCCGGGAGTGTATACGCAGTATTTT. This gives the protein CASSLPGVYTQYF. Together with reference TRBV5-4 and TRBJ2-3, the CDR3 gives the full variable domain: ETGVTQSPTHLIKTRGQQVTLRCSSQSGHNTVSWYQQALGQGPQFIFQYYREEENGRGNFPPRFSGLQFPNYSSELNVNALELDDSALYLCASSLPGVYTQYFGPGTRLTVL.

This clone turned up a few times. The chain recombines TRBV3-1 (or the pseudogene TRBV3-2) with TRBJ1-1; D might be TRBD1 (5 bases). This CDR3 spans 12 amino acids. From germline, CDR1 is LGHDT and CDR2 YNNKEL (reference sequence). Between the trimmed V and J ends, which lost 4 bases and 3 bases, there was a span of 6 bases. CDR3 DNA: TGTGCCAGCAGCCCAGGGTACACTGAAGCTTTCTTT. The encoded protein is CASSPGYTEAFF.

The chain recombines TRBV12-3 or TRBV12-4 with TRBJ2-7; D remains unclear. V lost 4 bases, J lost 5 bases, and 9 bases lay in between. The CDR3 is 12 residues long. CDR3 sequence (DNA): TGTGCCAGCAGTTCCCCAGGTCACGAGCAGTACTTC. As protein: CASSSPGHEQYF.

The gene calls are TRBV5-8 and TRBJ2-3, with 14 bases lining up with TRBD2. From germline, CDR1 is SGHTS and CDR2 YDEGEE. This CDR3 is 15 amino acids long. J lost 4 bases, V lost 5 bases, and 3 bases had no gene match. The CDR3 region has the DNA TGTGCCAGCAGTTGGGGACTAGCGGGAGCAGATACGCAGTATTTT. Translated, it gives CASSWGLAGADTQYF.

The chain combines TRBV13 with TRBJ2-1; 7 positions match TRBD2. The ends lost 3 bases at V and 9 bases at J; junction bases unmatched: 17. CDR1 PRHDT and CDR2 FYEKMQ come from the germline V gene (reference sequence). The CDR3 spans 17 residues. CDR3: CASSLRIARDGRIEQFF. The CDR3 region has the DNA TGTGCCAGCAGCTTGAGGATTGCGAGGGACGGGAGGATTGAGCAGTTCTTC.

The chain links TRBV7-2 to TRBJ2-3; no clear D. Germline V gene sequence: CDR1 SGHTA, CDR2 FQGNSA. The CDR3 contains 14 residues. The V and J ends lost 1 base and 3 bases respectively, with 8 bases between them. The CDR3 DNA sequence: TGTGCCAGCAGCTTAGGTCCCGGGACAGATACGCAGTATTTT. Translation gives CASSLGPGTDTQYF.

This chain connects TRBV6-6 to TRBJ2-7, with 9 bases identical to TRBD1. CDR3 length: 14 residues. V shed 6 bases, J shed 3 bases, and the junction held 6 bases outside the gene matches. From germline, CDR1 is MNHNY and CDR2 SVGAGI (reference sequence). CDR3 DNA: TGTGCCAGCAGCCGGGACAGGGCGCTCTACGAGCAGTACTTC. Protein sequence: CASSRDRALYEQYF.

The chain joins TRBV9 to TRBJ2-1; TRBD2 might be the D (5 bases). Trimming removed 4 bases from V and 4 bases from J, with 9 bases in between. The germline V gene encodes CDR1 SGDLS and CDR2 YYNGEE. There are 13 residues in the CDR3. CDR3 sequence reads: CASSSPGYNEQFF. The CDR3 DNA reads TGTGCCAGCAGCTCCCCGGGGTACAATGAGCAGTTCTTC. The full variable domain, completed using reference TRBV9 and TRBJ2-1, is DSGVTQTPKHLITATGQRVTLRCSPRSGDLSVYWYQQSLDQGLQFLIQYYNGEERAKGNILERFSAQQFPDLHSELNLSSLELGDSALYFCASSSPGYNEQFFGPGTRLTVL.